This T cell receptor beta chain was sequenced for a study of STAT5B mutations in CD4+ large granular lymphocyte leukemia. Study results and limitations: Main leukemic clonotypes were patient-specific, but 20% to 25% appeared at low frequency elsewhere. TRBV06-family usage was enriched in top patient clones (8/27) versus controls (2/35).

Remarks on this clone: Its target is unknown.

Methods used by the authors: A productive frequency of 2.59 x 10-5 was the lowest detectable. The table came from immunoSEQ multiplex PCR; TCRdb's copy has only in-frame clones and leaves some out. That table gives V, J and clone size, and the DNA gave D and trimming. The profile shows about 30,000 clones, around 80% of them singletons. Controls came from buffy coats of healthy blood donors. Between the trimmed V and J ends, which lost 1 base and 5 bases, there was a span of 10 bases. The germline gives CDR1 SGHVS, CDR2 FQNEAQ. CDR3 length: 14 residues. The source is a human donor in good health. The V and J genes are TRBV7-8 and TRBJ2-3, with D perhaps matching TRBD2 (6 bases). Specimen: CD4+ T cells from blood buffy coats. The DNA for the CDR3 is TGTGCCAGCAGCTTAGTGTGGGGAGGAGATACGCAGTATTTT. It specifies CASSLVWGGDTQYF.